Included here is one T cell receptor (beta chain) sequence, with context. The data are from a study of blood T cell repertoires in COVID-19. Study-level information: Acute-phase and convalescent COVID-19 samples originated in the United States, Italy and Spain. Sources were T cells, B-cell-depleted T cells, or PBMCs; the material itself was cDNA or gDNA.

Per the original methods: Nucleated cell counts were estimated from reference gene primer amplification. Generated by immunoSEQ multiplex PCR, the TCRdb table keeps only in-frame clones and is missing some. V and J calls and clone size are as listed in that table; D and trimming were resolved from the DNA. Of about 190,000 clones in the sample, under 80% were seen once. The source material was peripheral blood. The sequence was obtained from a man in his fifties or sixties who had recovered from COVID-19.

The CDR3 region has the DNA TGTGCCAGCAGCCCCCCCCTAGGAGATAATTCACCCCTCCACTTT. The encoded protein is CASSPPLGDNSPLHF. The V gene is TRBV7-9, the J gene TRBJ1-6; D gene unclear. V lost 5 bases, J lost 5 bases, and 13 bases lay in between. Per germline, CDR1 SEHNR and CDR2 FQNEAQ (reference sequence). The CDR3 has 15 amino acids.